These 5 T cell receptor beta chains were all obtained from the same sample, sequenced in a study of blood T cell repertoires in COVID-19 (dated by TCRdb to the early 2020s). Receptor amplification or capture employed the immunoSEQ multiplex PCR assay. As stored in TCRdb, this immuneACCESS dataset retains in-frame rearrangements with V and J assigned. A fraction of the clones does not appear; measured against another copy, unresolved V genes explain less than half of the discrepancy, and the remainder lacks a known reason. The sample records hundreds of thousands of clones, 90% of which are singletons. The ten most abundant clones make up approximately 15% of the sample. Specimen: PBMCs or T cells enriched from blood (not recorded which). These receptors were collected from a man aged 30-40 years who had been exposed to COVID-19.

This clone has just a few counts. This rearrangement joins TRBV7-6 to TRBJ2-3; 8 nucleotides line up with TRBD2. J lost 7 bases, V lost 3 bases, and 9 bases had no gene match. CDR1 and CDR2 (germline): SGHVS, FNYEAQ. The CDR3 loop spans 15 amino acids. The CDR3 region is CASSFGSGARNTQYF. The DNA for the CDR3 is TGTGCCAGCAGCTTTGGTAGCGGGGCACGAAATACGCAGTATTTT.

This clone appeared a single time. The rearrangement links TRBV13 to TRBJ2-3; TRBD2 agrees at 7 bases. This CDR3 spans 17 amino acids. V gave up 8 bases and J gave up 0 bases; unmatched junction bases: 14. Germline V gene data show CDR1 as PRHDT and CDR2 as FYEKMQ (reference sequence). CDR3 bases: TGTGCCAGCCGGGCTAGCGGTGATTTTGCTAGCACAGATACGCAGTATTTT. Amino acid sequence: CASRASGDFASTDTQYF.

V is TRBV27 and J is TRBJ1-4, with a possible D match to TRBD1 (6 bases). The V gene's germline CDR1 is MNHEY and CDR2 SMNVEV (reference sequence). The CDR3 is made up of 17 amino acids. Trimming stripped 5 bases from V and 2 bases from J, with 18 bases between. CDR3 in DNA: TGTGCCAGCAGTCACCAGTTAATCAGGGGTACTAATGAAAAACTGTTTTTT. Protein: CASSHQLIRGTNEKLFF.

The rearrangement links TRBV27 to TRBJ2-7, with TRBD1 as a possible D gene (5 bases). V was shortened by 5 bases and J by 5 bases, with 19 bases between the two germline ends. CDR3 length: 15 amino acids. The germline V gene has CDR1 MNHEY and CDR2 SMNVEV (reference sequence). Here the CDR3 reads CASSPKRHWGHEQYF. For the CDR3, the DNA is TGTGCCAGCAGTCCAAAACGACATTGGGGCCACGAGCAGTACTTC.

The chain has TRBV19 and TRBJ1-5; 7 positions match TRBD1. Trimming cost V 6 bases and J 5 bases; bases outside gene matches: 4. Germline CDR1 is LNHDA and CDR2 is SQIVND (reference sequence). CDR3 length: 13 residues. In DNA, the CDR3 is TGTGCCAGTAGAGGGGACAGCCATCAGCCCCAGCATTTT. Protein product: CASRGDSHQPQHF.